Below, one T cell receptor (beta chain) is given with its context. These data originate in a study of blood T cell repertoires in COVID-19. Study context: Samples came from the United States, Italy and Spain, spanning acute and convalescent COVID-19. T cells, B-cell-depleted T cells, or PBMCs provided the cDNA or gDNA that served as material.

As handled by the study authors: Estimates of nucleated cell counts were drawn from the amplification of reference gene primers. This table comes from immunoSEQ multiplex PCR, and its TCRdb copy is limited to in-frame clones, with some not included. V and J calls and clone size are given by that table; D and trimming were obtained from the DNA. The repertoire holds under 150,000 clones, with approximately 79% as singletons. Sequenced sample: peripheral blood. The sequence was obtained from a man in his fifties or sixties with active or convalescent COVID-19.

The CDR3 region is CASSPRGTWGANGYTF. CDR3 nucleotides: TGTGCCAGCAGTCCGCGGGGCACATGGGGAGCAAATGGCTACACCTTC. V gene TRBV28 combines with J gene TRBJ1-2, with a weak D call TRBD1 (5 bases). Germline V gives CDR1 MDHEN, CDR2 SYDVKM. The CDR3 is 16 amino acids. Trimming took 5 bases from V and 6 from J, leaving 22 bases between them.